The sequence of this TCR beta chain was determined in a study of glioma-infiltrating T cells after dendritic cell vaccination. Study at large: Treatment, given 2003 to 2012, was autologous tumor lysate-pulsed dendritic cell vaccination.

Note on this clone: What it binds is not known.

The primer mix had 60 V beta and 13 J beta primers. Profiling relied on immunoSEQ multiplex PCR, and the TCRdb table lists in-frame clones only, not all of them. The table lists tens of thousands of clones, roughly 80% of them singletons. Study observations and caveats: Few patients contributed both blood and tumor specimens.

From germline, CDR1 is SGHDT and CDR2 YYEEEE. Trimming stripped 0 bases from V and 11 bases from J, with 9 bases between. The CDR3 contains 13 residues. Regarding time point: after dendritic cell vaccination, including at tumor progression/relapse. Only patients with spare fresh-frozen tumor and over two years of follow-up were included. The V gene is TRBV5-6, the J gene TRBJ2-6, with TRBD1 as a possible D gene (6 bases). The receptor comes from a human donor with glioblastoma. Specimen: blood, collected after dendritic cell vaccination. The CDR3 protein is CASSLEGGYVLTF. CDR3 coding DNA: TGTGCCAGCAGCTTGGAAGGGGGTTACGTCCTGACTTTC.